This section outlines one TCR beta chain sequence together with its context. No antigen is known for it. PCR amplification relied on 60 Vbeta primers (plus 13 Jbeta primers). This table comes from immunoSEQ multiplex PCR, and its TCRdb copy is limited to in-frame clones, with some not included. The repertoire holds approximately 76,000 clones, around 79% seen once, with more than 2% in the top ten. This sample is part of a study of cytomegalovirus exposure and HLA in healthy donors. The CDR3 has 13 amino acids. Study conclusions and caveats: Per a later analysis, HLA-associated TCR beta chains showed more clonal expansion than other, equally common TCR beta chains. CMV serostatus was the sole immune exposure information available. The study designated 150 or so TCR beta chains cytomegalovirus-associated. The authors excluded some V segments, including TRBV6-2 and TRBV6-3, as indistinguishable.

The sequencing sample was made of PBMCs. This sequence originates from a man aged 25-40 years in good health and CMV-seronegative. The rearrangement links TRBV1 to TRBJ1-5. TRBV1 is classified as a pseudogene. CDR3 sequence (DNA): TGCACCAGCAGCCAAGTACGGGGTCAGCCCCAGCATTTT. Protein product: CTSSQVRGQPQHF.